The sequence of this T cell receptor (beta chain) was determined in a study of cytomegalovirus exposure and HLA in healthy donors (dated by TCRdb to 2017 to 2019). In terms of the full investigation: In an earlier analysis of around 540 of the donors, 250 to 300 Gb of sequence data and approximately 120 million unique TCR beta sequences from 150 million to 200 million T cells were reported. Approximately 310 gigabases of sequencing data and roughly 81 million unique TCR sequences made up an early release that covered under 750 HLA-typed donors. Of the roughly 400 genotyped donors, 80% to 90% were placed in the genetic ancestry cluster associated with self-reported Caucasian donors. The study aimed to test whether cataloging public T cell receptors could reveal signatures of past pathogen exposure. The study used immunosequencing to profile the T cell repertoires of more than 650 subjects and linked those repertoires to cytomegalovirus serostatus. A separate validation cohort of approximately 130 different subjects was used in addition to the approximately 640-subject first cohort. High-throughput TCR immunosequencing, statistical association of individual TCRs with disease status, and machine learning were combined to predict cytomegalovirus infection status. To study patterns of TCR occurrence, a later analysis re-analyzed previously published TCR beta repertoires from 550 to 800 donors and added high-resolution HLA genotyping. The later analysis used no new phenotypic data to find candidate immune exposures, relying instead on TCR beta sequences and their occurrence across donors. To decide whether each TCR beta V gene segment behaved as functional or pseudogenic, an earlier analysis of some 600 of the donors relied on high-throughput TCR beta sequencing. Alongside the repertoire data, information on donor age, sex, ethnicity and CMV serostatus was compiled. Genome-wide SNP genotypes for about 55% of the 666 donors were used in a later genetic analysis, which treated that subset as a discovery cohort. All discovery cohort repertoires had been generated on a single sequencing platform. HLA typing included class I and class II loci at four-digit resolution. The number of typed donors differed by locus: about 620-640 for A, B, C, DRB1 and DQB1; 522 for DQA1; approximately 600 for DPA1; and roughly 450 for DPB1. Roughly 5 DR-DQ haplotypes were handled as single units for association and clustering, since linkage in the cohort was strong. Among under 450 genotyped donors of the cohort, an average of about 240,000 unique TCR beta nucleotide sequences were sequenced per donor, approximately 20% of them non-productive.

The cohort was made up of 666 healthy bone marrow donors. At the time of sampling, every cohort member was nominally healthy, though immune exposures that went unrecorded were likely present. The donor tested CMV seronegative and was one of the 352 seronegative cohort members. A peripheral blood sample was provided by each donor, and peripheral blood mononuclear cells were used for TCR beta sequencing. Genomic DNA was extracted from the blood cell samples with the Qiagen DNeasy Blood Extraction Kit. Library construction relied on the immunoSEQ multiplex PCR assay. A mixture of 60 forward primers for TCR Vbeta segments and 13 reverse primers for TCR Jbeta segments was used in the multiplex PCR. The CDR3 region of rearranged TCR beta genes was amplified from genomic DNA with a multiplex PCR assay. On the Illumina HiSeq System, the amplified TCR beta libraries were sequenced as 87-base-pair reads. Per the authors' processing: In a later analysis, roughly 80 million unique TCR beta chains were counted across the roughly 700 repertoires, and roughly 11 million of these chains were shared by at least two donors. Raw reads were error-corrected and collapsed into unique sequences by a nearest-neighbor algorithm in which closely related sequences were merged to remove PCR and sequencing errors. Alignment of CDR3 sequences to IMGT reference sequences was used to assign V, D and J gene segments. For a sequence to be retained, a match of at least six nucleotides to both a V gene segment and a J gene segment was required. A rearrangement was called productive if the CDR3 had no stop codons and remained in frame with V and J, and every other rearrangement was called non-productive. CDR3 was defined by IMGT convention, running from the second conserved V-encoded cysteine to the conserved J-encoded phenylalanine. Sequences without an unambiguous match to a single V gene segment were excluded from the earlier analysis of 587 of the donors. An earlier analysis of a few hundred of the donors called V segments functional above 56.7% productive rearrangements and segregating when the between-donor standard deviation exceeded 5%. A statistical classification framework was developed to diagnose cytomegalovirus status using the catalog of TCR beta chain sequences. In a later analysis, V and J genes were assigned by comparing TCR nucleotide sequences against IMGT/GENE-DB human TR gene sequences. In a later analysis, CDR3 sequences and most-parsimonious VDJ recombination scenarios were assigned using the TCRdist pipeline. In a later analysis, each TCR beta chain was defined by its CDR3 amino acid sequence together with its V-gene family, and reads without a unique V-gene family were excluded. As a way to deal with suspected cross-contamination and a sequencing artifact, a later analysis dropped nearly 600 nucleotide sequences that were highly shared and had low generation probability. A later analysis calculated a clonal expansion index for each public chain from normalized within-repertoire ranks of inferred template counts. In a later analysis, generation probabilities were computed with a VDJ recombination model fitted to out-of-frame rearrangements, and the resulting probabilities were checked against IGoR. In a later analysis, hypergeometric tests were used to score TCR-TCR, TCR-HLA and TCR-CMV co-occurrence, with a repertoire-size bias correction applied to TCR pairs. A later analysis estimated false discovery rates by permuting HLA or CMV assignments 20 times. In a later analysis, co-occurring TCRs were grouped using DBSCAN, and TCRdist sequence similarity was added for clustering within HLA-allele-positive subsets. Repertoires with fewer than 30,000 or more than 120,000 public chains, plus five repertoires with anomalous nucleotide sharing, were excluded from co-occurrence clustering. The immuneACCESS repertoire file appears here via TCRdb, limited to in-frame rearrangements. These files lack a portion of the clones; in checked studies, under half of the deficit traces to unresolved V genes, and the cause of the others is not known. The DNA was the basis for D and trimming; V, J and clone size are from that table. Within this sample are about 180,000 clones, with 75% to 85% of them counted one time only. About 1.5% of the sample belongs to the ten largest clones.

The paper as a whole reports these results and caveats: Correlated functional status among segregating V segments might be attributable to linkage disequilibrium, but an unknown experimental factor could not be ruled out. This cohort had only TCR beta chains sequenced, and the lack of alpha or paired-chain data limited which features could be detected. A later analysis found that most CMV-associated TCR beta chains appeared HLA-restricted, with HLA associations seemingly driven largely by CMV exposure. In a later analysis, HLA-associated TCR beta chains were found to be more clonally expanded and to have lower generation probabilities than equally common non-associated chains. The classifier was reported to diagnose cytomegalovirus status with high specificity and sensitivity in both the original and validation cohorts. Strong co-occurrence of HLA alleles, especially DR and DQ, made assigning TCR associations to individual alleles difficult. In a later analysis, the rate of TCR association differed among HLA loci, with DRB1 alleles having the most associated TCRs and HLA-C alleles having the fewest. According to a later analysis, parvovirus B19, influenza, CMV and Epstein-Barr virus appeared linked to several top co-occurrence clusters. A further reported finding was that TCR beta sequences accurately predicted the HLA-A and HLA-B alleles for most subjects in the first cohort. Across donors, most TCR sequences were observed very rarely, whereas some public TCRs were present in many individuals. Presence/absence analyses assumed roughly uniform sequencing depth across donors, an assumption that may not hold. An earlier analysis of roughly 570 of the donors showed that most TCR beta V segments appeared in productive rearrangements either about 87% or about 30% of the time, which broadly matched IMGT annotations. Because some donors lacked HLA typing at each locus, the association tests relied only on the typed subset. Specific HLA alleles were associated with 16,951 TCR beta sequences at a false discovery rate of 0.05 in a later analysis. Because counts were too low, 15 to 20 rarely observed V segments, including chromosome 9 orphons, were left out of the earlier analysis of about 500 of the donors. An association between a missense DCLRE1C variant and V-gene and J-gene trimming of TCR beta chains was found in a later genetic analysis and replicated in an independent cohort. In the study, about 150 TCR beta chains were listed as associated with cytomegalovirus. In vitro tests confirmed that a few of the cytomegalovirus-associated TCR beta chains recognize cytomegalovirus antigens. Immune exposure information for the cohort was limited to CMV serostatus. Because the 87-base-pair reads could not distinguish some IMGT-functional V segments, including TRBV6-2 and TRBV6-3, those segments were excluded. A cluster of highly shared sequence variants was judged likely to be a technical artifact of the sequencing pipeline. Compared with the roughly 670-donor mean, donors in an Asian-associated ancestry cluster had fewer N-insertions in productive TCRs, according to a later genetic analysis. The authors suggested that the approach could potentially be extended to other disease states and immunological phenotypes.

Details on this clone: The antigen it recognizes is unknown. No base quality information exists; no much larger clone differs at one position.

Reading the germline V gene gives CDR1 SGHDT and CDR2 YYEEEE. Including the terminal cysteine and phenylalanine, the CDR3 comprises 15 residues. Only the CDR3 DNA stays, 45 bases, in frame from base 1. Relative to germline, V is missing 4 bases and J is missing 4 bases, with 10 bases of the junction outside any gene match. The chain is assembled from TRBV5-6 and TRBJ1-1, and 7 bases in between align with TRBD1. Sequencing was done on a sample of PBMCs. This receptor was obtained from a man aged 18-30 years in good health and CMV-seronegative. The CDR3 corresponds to CASSDTQGPITEAFF. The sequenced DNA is TGTGCCAGCAGCGACACACAGGGGCCCATCACTGAAGCTTTCTTT.